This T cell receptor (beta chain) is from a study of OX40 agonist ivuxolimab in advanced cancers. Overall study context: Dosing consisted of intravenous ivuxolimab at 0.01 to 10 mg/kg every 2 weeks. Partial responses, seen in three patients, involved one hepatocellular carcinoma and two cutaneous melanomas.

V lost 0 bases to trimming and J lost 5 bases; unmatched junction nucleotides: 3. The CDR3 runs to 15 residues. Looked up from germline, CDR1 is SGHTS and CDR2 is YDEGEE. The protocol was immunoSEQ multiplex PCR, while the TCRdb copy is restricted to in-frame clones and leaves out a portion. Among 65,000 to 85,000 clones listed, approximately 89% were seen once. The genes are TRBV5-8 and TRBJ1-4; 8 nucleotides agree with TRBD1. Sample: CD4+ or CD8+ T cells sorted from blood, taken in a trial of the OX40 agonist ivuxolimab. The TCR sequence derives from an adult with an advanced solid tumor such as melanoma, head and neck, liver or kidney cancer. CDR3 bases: TGTGCCAGCAGCTTGGGGACAGGGATGAATGAAAAACTGTTTTTT. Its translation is CASSLGTGMNEKLFF.